This passage covers 20 T cell receptor beta chains from one sample sequenced in a study of cytomegalovirus exposure and HLA in healthy donors. 13 Jbeta primers and 60 Vbeta primers were used for the PCR. TCRdb's table, derived via immunoSEQ multiplex PCR, lists solely in-frame clones and lacks some. The sample records 90,000 to 110,000 clones, over 70% being singletons. The sequencing input was PBMCs. The receptors were sampled from a man in his forties or fifties in good health and CMV-seronegative.

This rearrangement joins TRBV6-1 to TRBJ1-4, with 7 bases identical to TRBD1. The CDR3 has 15 amino acids. Looked up from germline, CDR1 is MNHNS and CDR2 is SASEGT. V was clipped by 9 bases and J by 5 bases; unmatched bases: 12. CDR3 in amino acids: CASNGRDSRNEKLFF. The CDR3 bases are TGTGCCAGTAATGGCCGGGACAGCCGCAATGAAAAACTGTTTTTT.

This clone has a single count. CDR3 residues: CASNPGMGQGGTETQYF. The CDR3 DNA follows: TGCGCCAGCAACCCGGGAATGGGACAGGGGGGAACTGAGACCCAGTACTTC. The chain recombines TRBV5-1 with TRBJ2-5; 11 bases agree with TRBD1. This CDR3 spans 17 amino acids. V lost 6 bases, J lost 5 bases, and 15 bases stayed unmatched. In germline, CDR1 is SGHRS, CDR2 YFSETQ. Combining the CDR3 with reference TRBV5-1 and TRBJ2-5 gives the whole variable domain KAGVTQTPRYLIKTRGQQVTLSCSPISGHRSVSWYQQTPGQGLQFLFEYFSETQRNKGNFPGRFSGRQFSNSRSEMNVSTLELGDSALYLCASNPGMGQGGTETQYFGPGTRLLVL.

V and J are TRBV19 and TRBJ1-1; D not resolved. Trimming stripped 7 bases from V and 4 bases from J, with 31 bases between. Germline values: CDR1 LNHDA, CDR2 SQIVND (reference sequence). The length of the CDR3 is 19 residues. The CDR3 DNA reads as TGTGCCAGTACCTACACCGGGCACTATCGGGATATAGGTCGCACTGAAGCTTTCTTT. Translation: CASTYTGHYRDIGRTEAFF.

This CDR3 reads CASSVVRGSGANVLTF. CDR3 in DNA: TGTGCCAGCAGCGTAGTGCGGGGCTCTGGGGCCAACGTCCTGACTTTC. The chain recombines TRBV9 with TRBJ2-6; possible D gene TRBD2, 6 bases. The CDR3 contains 16 residues. Trimming took 0 bases from V and 0 from J, leaving 7 bases between them. Per germline, CDR1 SGDLS and CDR2 YYNGEE.

This clone was seen just once. The chain recombines TRBV27 with TRBJ1-1; tentatively, D is TRBD1 (6 bases). This CDR3 has 13 residues. Germline loops: CDR1 MNHEY, CDR2 SMNVEV (reference sequence). V lost 5 bases and J lost 2, with 9 bases in between. CDR3 coding DNA: TGTGCCAGCAGTGTGACAGGCAACACTGAAGCTTTCTTT. It is translated as CASSVTGNTEAFF.

This clone has just one count. The chain links TRBV5-5 to TRBJ2-5; D gene unclear. The CDR3 loop spans 14 amino acids. In germline, CDR1 is SGHKS, CDR2 YYEKEE (reference sequence). V lost 4 bases and J 1 base, leaving 11 bases between the germline ends. For the CDR3, the DNA is TGTGCCAGCAGCCAGATGACAACCCAAGAGACCCAGTACTTC. It yields the protein CASSQMTTQETQYF.

Concerning this clone: The same CDR3 can be traced to other DNA sequences in this sample. The chain links TRBV20-1 to TRBJ1-2; weak D call: TRBD1 (6 bases). The V and J ends lost 4 bases and 8 bases respectively, with 11 bases between them. The CDR3 contains 11 residues. Germline V CDR1 and CDR2: DFQATT, SNEGSKA (reference sequence). The CDR3: CSATGVGGYTF. DNA for the CDR3: TGCAGTGCTACAGGGGTGGGGGGCTACACCTTC.

In nucleotides, the CDR3 is TGCGCCAGCAGTCAATCGAGTAGGGAGGCCTACAATGAGCAGTTCTTC. This codes for CASSQSSREAYNEQFF. This chain links TRBV23-1 with TRBJ2-1; weak D call: TRBD2 (6 bases). TRBV23-1 has ORF status, its function being uncertain. Trimming removed 0 bases at V and 2 bases at J, with 11 bases between. The CDR3 has 16 amino acids.

The V and J genes are TRBV29-1 and TRBJ2-7; D is unclear. V dropped 0 bases and J dropped 4 bases, with 13 bases sitting between them. Germline CDR1 SQVTM, CDR2 ANQGSEA. There are 14 residues in the CDR3. The CDR3 sequence is CSVEDPESQYEQYF. The CDR3 region has the DNA TGCAGCGTTGAAGATCCGGAGAGTCAGTACGAGCAGTACTTC.

The chain is built from TRBV6-6 and TRBJ2-3, with 8 bases matching TRBD2. CDR3 size: 15 residues. The V gene's germline CDR1 is MNHNY and CDR2 SVGAGI (reference sequence). V shed 8 bases and J 1 base; nucleotides not matched to a gene: 8. The CDR3 here is CASLGGGRGTDTQYF. The DNA of the CDR3 is TGTGCCAGCCTCGGGGGGGGTCGAGGCACAGATACGCAGTATTTT.

This clone is a singleton in its sample. J is TRBJ2-6 and V is TRBV10-3; 7 nucleotides align to TRBD1. The CDR3 totals 17 residues. Germline V gene lookup returns CDR1 ENHRY and CDR2 SYGVKD. After removal of 6 bases from V and 0 bases from J, the junction contained 8 bases not matched to a gene. CDR3 amino acids: CAIRRDSVTSGANVLTF. The CDR3 nucleotides read TGTGCCATCAGAAGGGACAGCGTTACCTCTGGGGCCAACGTCCTGACTTTC.

This clone was observed a handful of times. The chain links TRBV27 to TRBJ2-7; 7 nucleotides agree with TRBD1. V shed 3 bases and J 5 bases; nucleotides not matched to a gene: 4. Per the germline V gene, CDR1 is MNHEY and CDR2 is SMNVEV (reference sequence). There are 13 residues in the CDR3. Here the CDR3 DNA reads TGTGCCAGCAGTTTCGCACAGGGGAACGAGCAGTACTTC. Residues: CASSFAQGNEQYF.

Written as DNA, the CDR3 is TGTGCCAGCAGACAGGGGGACAAGCTTTATGGAAACACCATATATTTT. Residues: CASRQGDKLYGNTIYF. J is TRBJ1-3 and V is TRBV2; 8 positions agree with TRBD1. Germline V gene sequence: CDR1 SNHLY, CDR2 FYNNEI. The CDR3 extends over 16 amino acids. V was clipped by 6 bases and J by 3 bases; unmatched bases: 10. The full variable domain, completed using reference TRBV2 and TRBJ1-3, is EPEVTQTPSHQVTQMGQEVILRCVPISNHLYFYWYRQILGQKVEFLVSFYNNEISEKSEIFDDQFSVERPDGSNFTLKIRSTKLEDSAMYFCASRQGDKLYGNTIYFGEGSWLTVV.

The chain recombines TRBV5-1 with TRBJ2-3, with TRBD2 as a possible D gene (5 bases). V was cut by 4 bases and J by 7 bases, with 13 bases left in between. Germline V gives CDR1 SGHRS, CDR2 YFSETQ. The CDR3 contains 13 residues. The CDR3 sequence is CASSMGVLYTQYF. The CDR3 DNA reads TGCGCCAGCAGCATGGGAGTTCTGTATACGCAGTATTTT. Supplemented by reference TRBV5-1 and TRBJ2-3, the full variable domain reads KAGVTQTPRYLIKTRGQQVTLSCSPISGHRSVSWYQQTPGQGLQFLFEYFSETQRNKGNFPGRFSGRQFSNSRSEMNVSTLELGDSALYLCASSMGVLYTQYFGPGTRLTVL.

This clone has a handful of counts. The chain has TRBV18 and TRBJ1-2, with D tentatively TRBD1 (6 bases). The V gene lost 3 bases and the J gene lost 4 bases, with 15 bases spanning the gap. CDR1 and CDR2 from the germline V gene are KGHSH and LQKENI. The CDR3 is 15 amino acids. CDR3 sequence reads: CASSPTGTSLYGYTF. The CDR3 DNA is TGTGCCAGCTCACCGACTGGGACAAGTCTCTATGGCTACACCTTC.

V gene TRBV30 combines with J gene TRBJ1-4; no clear D. V lost 1 base, J lost 11 bases, and 11 bases lay in between. The CDR3 is made up of 12 amino acids. Germline V gives CDR1 GTSNPN, CDR2 SVGIG (reference sequence). CDR3 loop: CAWSAASGKLFF. The DNA of the CDR3 is TGTGCCTGGAGTGCCGCATCCGGGAAACTGTTTTTT.

The rearrangement uses TRBV11-3 and TRBJ2-3, with 10 nucleotides matching TRBD2. CDR1 and CDR2 (germline): SGHNT, YENEEA. The trim removed 4 bases at V and 4 bases at J, leaving 20 bases unmatched. CDR3 length equals 20 residues. CDR3 protein: CASSSTPGDPSGGSPDTQYF. The CDR3 bases are TGTGCCAGCAGCTCTACGCCCGGAGATCCTAGCGGGGGTTCTCCAGATACGCAGTATTTT.

The chain joins TRBV7-2 to TRBJ1-2, with D unresolved. The CDR3 runs 14 residues. V lost 2 bases and J 0 bases, leaving 7 bases between the germline ends. Per germline, CDR1 SGHTA and CDR2 FQGNSA. The CDR3 loop is CASSLYTTNYGYTF. The CDR3 region has the DNA TGTGCCAGCAGCTTATATACAACTAACTATGGCTACACCTTC. The full variable domain, with the rest looked up from reference TRBV7-2 and TRBJ1-2, is GAGVSQSPSNKVTEKGKDVELRCDPISGHTALYWYRQSLGQGLEFLIYFQGNSAPDKSGLPSDRFSAERTGGSVSTLTIQRTQQEDSAVYLCASSLYTTNYGYTFGSGTRLTVV.

The chain has TRBV20-1 and TRBJ2-7; 7 nucleotides align to TRBD2. Per the germline V gene, CDR1 is DFQATT and CDR2 is SNEGSKA (reference sequence). This CDR3 contains 11 residues. CDR3 in amino acids: CGTSGGREQYF. The CDR3 region has the DNA TGCGGCACCTCGGGGGGTCGCGAGCAGTACTTC.

This clone was picked up a small number of times. The chain combines TRBV6-1 with TRBJ2-7; 9 bases align to TRBD2. This CDR3 has 17 residues. The junction had 8 bases not matched to a gene; V was cut back by 0 bases and J by 2 bases. Germline CDR1 and CDR2: MNHNS and SASEGT. CDR3 sequence (DNA): TGTGCCAGCAGTGAAGCGCTGAGTAGCGGGAGCACCTACGAGCAGTACTTC. This translates into CASSEALSSGSTYEQYF.